The TCR beta chain under discussion was sequenced for a study of T cell responses to AZD1222 COVID-19 vaccine. The table came from immunoSEQ multiplex PCR; TCRdb's copy has only in-frame clones and leaves some out. The repertoire holds approximately 150,000 clones, around 88% seen once, with around 2.2% in the top ten. The V end was cut by 2 bases, the J end by 0 bases, with 10 bases between. The germline CDR1 and CDR2 sequences are MNHNS and SASEGT. The CDR3 covers 16 residues. The origin of this receptor is an adult in good health. The input for sequencing was peripheral blood, taken on day 0 of AZD1222 vaccination. The chain recombines TRBV6-1 with TRBJ1-4; no reliable D call. This chain's CDR3 is CASSEFVDATNEKLFF. CDR3 in DNA: TGTGCCAGCAGTGAATTTGTAGATGCAACTAATGAAAAACTGTTTTTT.